Presented here are 27 T cell receptor beta chains from one specimen sequenced in a study of T cells in Graves' hyperthyroidism and ophthalmopathy. It was RNA transcripts that yielded the amplified TCR beta CDR3 regions. An initial round of RT-PCR targeting the TCR CDR3 relied on the HTBI primer set. TCRdb re-derived calls from the multiplex PCR reads in MiXCR, one entry per CDR3 protein. Counted here are about 420,000 distinct CDR3 sequences, roughly 13% occurring once; the ten biggest clones make up 5.3%. The sample was blood. The receptors derive from a woman between 18 and 30 years old with Graves' hyperthyroidism.

This clonotype was observed a handful of times. The rearrangement joins TRBV9 to TRBJ1-6; a weak D match, TRBD1 (5 bases). Germline V gives CDR1 SGDLS, CDR2 YYNGEE. V was trimmed by 0 bases and J by 9 bases, leaving 19 bases between them. The CDR3 has 17 amino acids. DNA for the CDR3: TGTGCCAGCAGCGTAGAAGGAGTCTCGTCGGGGGGTTCACCCCTCCACTTT. This translates into CASSVEGVSSGGSPLHF.

This clonotype appeared a few times. At one boundary the junction diverges from the germline segment, which might be a read error. J is TRBJ1-3 and V is TRBV5-1; TRBD1 might be the D (6 bases). Germline values: CDR1 SGHRS, CDR2 YFSETQ. The length of the CDR3 is 16 residues. In DNA form, the CDR3 reads TGCGCCAGCAGCCCCCGGGACACAGCCTCTGGAACCACCATATATTTT. Its translation is CASSPRDTASGTTIYF.

The gene calls are TRBV19 and TRBJ1-5; D ambiguous. Trimming removed 7 bases at V and 3 bases at J, with 10 bases between. CDR3 size: 13 residues. Per germline, CDR1 LNHDA and CDR2 SQIVND (reference sequence). CDR3 amino acids: CASMAGDNQPQHF. The CDR3 bases are TGTGCCAGTATGGCAGGAGACAATCAGCCCCAGCATTTT.

This clonotype was seen ten or more times. The chain employs TRBV27 and TRBJ2-7, with TRBD2 matching over 13 bases. The V gene end was trimmed by 5 bases and the J gene end by 1 base; junction bases not matched to a gene: 2. Germline values: CDR1 MNHEY, CDR2 SMNVEV (reference sequence). There are 15 residues in the CDR3. In DNA form, the CDR3 reads TGTGCCAGCAGTCCACTAGCGGGAGGGTCCTACGAGCAGTACTTC. Translated: CASSPLAGGSYEQYF.

This clonotype has only a few counts. This sequence joins TRBV4-1 and TRBJ2-7; 9 bases agree with TRBD1. Germline V CDR1 and CDR2: MGHRA, YSYEKL. The CDR3 has 14 amino acids. V shed 6 bases and J 3 bases; nucleotides not matched to a gene: 6. The CDR3 nucleotides are TGCGCCAGCAGGAAGGACAGGGGACACTACGAGCAGTACTTC. It encodes CASRKDRGHYEQYF.

The J gene is TRBJ2-1, the V gene TRBV9; D is uncertain. CDR1 and CDR2 (germline): SGDLS, YYNGEE. The CDR3 is 12 residues long. Trimming pared 0 bases from V and 6 bases from J, leaving 4 bases between. Written as DNA, the CDR3 is TGTGCCAGCAGCGTAGCTACCAATGAGCAGTTCTTC. Translating gives CASSVATNEQFF.

This clonotype showed up just a few times. One junction end disagrees with the germline gene, perhaps due to a read error. J is TRBJ2-5 and V is TRBV28; 14 bases map to TRBD2. The CDR3 spans 15 residues. CDR1 is MDHEN, CDR2 SYDVKM, per germline. CDR3 sequence: CASSLSGTSGRVRDF. CDR3 in DNA: TGTGCCAGCAGTTTGTCCGGGACTAGCGGGAGAGTTCGGGACTTC.

This clonotype was observed many times. The genes are TRBV5-1 and TRBJ2-3; a weak D match, TRBD2 (7 bases). This CDR3 comprises 15 residues. The V gene's germline CDR1 is SGHRS and CDR2 YFSETQ. The V end lost 4 bases, the J end lost 4 bases, and 16 bases lay between the germline ends. The CDR3 DNA sequence: TGCGCCAGCAGCATCCGGGGGGCCGAGGCAGATACGCAGTATTTT. As protein: CASSIRGAEADTQYF.

This chain joins TRBV20-1 and TRBJ2-7; tentatively, D is TRBD1 (5 bases). The CDR3 has 12 amino acids. Trimming took 7 bases from V and 1 from J, leaving 11 bases between them. Looked up from germline, CDR1 is DFQATT and CDR2 is SNEGSKA (reference sequence). CDR3 nucleotide sequence: TGCAGTGTCCAGGGTGTTTCCTACGAGCAGTACTTC. Its translation is CSVQGVSYEQYF.

This clonotype was counted ten times or more. This rearrangement joins TRBV6-6 to TRBJ1-1; the match to TRBD1 covers 8 bases. J gave up 1 base and V 1 base, and 5 bases lay outside the gene matches. The CDR3 is 16 residues long. Germline assignment: CDR1 MNHNY and CDR2 SVGAGI (reference sequence). The CDR3 DNA sequence: TGTGCCAGCAGTTACTTTCAGGGGGCGGGGAACACTGAAGCTTTCTTT. Translating it yields CASSYFQGAGNTEAFF.

The chain is built from TRBV7-3 and TRBJ1-2; D gene uncertain. Germline-derived CDR1 and CDR2 are SGHTA and FQGTGA. The length of the CDR3 is 16 residues. The V and J ends lost 1 base and 7 bases respectively, with 19 bases between them. CDR3 DNA sequence: TGTGCCAGCAGCTTAAATCCCCAGTCACACGGCGGTGGCTACACCTTC. Its protein product is CASSLNPQSHGGGYTF. Filled out from reference TRBV7-3 and TRBJ1-2, the complete variable domain reads GAGVSQTPSNKVTEKGKYVELRCDPISGHTALYWYRQSLGQGPEFLIYFQGTGAADDSGLPNDRFFAVRPEGSVSTLKIQRTERGDSAVYLCASSLNPQSHGGGYTFGSGTRLTVV.

This chain joins TRBV30 and TRBJ1-2, with 7 bases aligning to TRBD1. The CDR3 runs to 13 residues. V lost 5 bases to trimming and J lost 7 bases; unmatched junction nucleotides: 10. From germline, CDR1 is GTSNPN and CDR2 SVGIG (reference sequence). The DNA of the CDR3 is TGTGCCTGGTTCCCCCGGGAGGGGGCTGGCTACACCTTC. It is translated as CAWFPREGAGYTF.

At least ten counts were recorded for this clonotype. V is TRBV2 and J is TRBJ1-5; D possibly corresponds to TRBD1 (6 bases). Trimming left V 4 bases short and J 1 base short, with 11 bases between. This CDR3 comprises 15 residues. The germline gives CDR1 SNHLY, CDR2 FYNNEI. CDR3 loop: CASSAVQGSNQPQHF. DNA of the CDR3: TGTGCCAGCAGTGCAGTACAGGGAAGCAATCAGCCCCAGCATTTT.

About this clonotype itself: Because it lacks the conserved phenylalanine or tryptophan at the end, this CDR3 is likely a read error. The gene calls are TRBV5-1 and TRBJ2-1; the match to TRBD2 covers 9 bases. The CDR3 loop spans 15 amino acids. Germline V CDR1 and CDR2: SGHRS, YFSETQ. Losses at the gene ends were 4 bases for V and 7 bases for J; bases not matched to a gene: 9. CDR3 bases: TGCGCCAGCAGCCTAGTAGCGGGAGTCGGGAATGAGCAGTTCCTC. Its translation: CASSLVAGVGNEQFL.

As regards this clonotype: At one end, the junction sequence differs from germline, possibly due to a read error. The rearrangement joins TRBV10-3 to TRBJ2-3, with TRBD2 identical over 12 bases. This CDR3 is built from 17 residues. Germline assignment: CDR1 ENHRY and CDR2 SYGVKD. The CDR3 coding sequence is TGTACCATCAGTGAGTCGAAGACTAGCGGGAGCTCAGATACGCAGTATTTT. Translation gives CTISESKTSGSSDTQYF.

This chain connects TRBV27 to TRBJ1-2, with TRBD1 identical over 8 bases. Germline CDR1 is MNHEY and CDR2 is SMNVEV (reference sequence). CDR3 length equals 15 residues. V dropped 2 bases and J dropped 6; count of bases not matched to a gene: 8. For the CDR3, the DNA is TGTGCCAGCAGTTTAGGCAGGGGGCTAGGGGATGGCTACACCTTC. Protein: CASSLGRGLGDGYTF.

This clonotype was found many times. The chain is built from TRBV11-2 and TRBJ2-5; D not resolved. The CDR3 runs to 12 residues. From germline, CDR1 is SGHAT and CDR2 FQNNGV. The germline V and J ends were trimmed by 2 bases and 5 bases, with 6 bases remaining between them. DNA for the CDR3: TGTGCCAGCAGCTTAATCAGGGAGACCCAGTACTTC. It translates to CASSLIRETQYF.

The sample holds a few counts of this clonotype. The chain combines TRBV9 with TRBJ2-1; 10 bases fit TRBD2. Germline V gene sequence: CDR1 SGDLS, CDR2 YYNGEE. With V trimmed by 0 bases and J by 9 bases, 6 bases remained unmatched. The CDR3 is made up of 15 amino acids. CDR3 loop: CASSVEPSGRGEQFF. The CDR3 DNA sequence: TGTGCCAGCAGCGTAGAGCCTAGCGGGAGAGGTGAGCAGTTCTTC.

This clonotype was counted at least ten times. The rearrangement uses TRBV11-1 and TRBJ2-1; 7 bases line up with TRBD1. The germline CDR1 and CDR2 sequences are SGHAT and FQDESV (reference sequence). CDR3 length equals 15 residues. The junction had 4 bases not matched to a gene; V was cut back by 5 bases and J by 0 bases. The CDR3 DNA follows: TGTGCCAGCAGCGAAGACAGGGTCTCCTACAATGAGCAGTTCTTC. It is translated as CASSEDRVSYNEQFF.

This clonotype showed up many times. The rearrangement joins TRBV20-1 to TRBJ2-3; D unclear. This CDR3 contains 15 residues. Germline CDR1 DFQATT, CDR2 SNEGSKA (reference sequence). V was cut by 4 bases and J by 0 bases, with 14 bases left in between. The CDR3 DNA is TGCAGTGCTACCCGAGCTACTACTAGCACAGATACGCAGTATTTT. It specifies CSATRATTSTDTQYF.

This clonotype came up many times. This chain joins TRBV7-9 and TRBJ2-1; 15 nucleotides align to TRBD2. The CDR3 length is 19 residues. The germline gives CDR1 SEHNR, CDR2 FQNEAQ (reference sequence). The junction had 8 bases not matched to a gene; V was cut back by 5 bases and J by 0 bases. CDR3 sequence: CASSTSTGLAGGSYNEQFF. DNA for the CDR3: TGTGCCAGCAGCACCTCAACGGGACTAGCGGGAGGCTCCTACAATGAGCAGTTCTTC.

Only a few counts were recorded for this clonotype. The J gene is TRBJ2-1, the V gene TRBV4-2, with a weak D call TRBD2 (6 bases). The CDR3 sequence is 15 residues long. Germline CDR1 reads LGHNA; CDR2 reads YNFKEQ. V was trimmed by 1 base and J by 0 bases, leaving 7 bases between them. As DNA, the CDR3 is TGTGCCAGCAGCCAAGTGACTAGCTCCTACAATGAGCAGTTCTTC. This sequence encodes CASSQVTSSYNEQFF.

This clonotype was observed many times. The CDR3 DNA is TGTGCCAGCAGCCAAGGTAGCGGCGGGGAGCTGTTTTTT. The encoded protein is CASSQGSGGELFF. V and J are TRBV3-1 and TRBJ2-2; D might be TRBD2 (6 bases). Trimming left V 1 base short and J 7 bases short, with 7 bases between. The CDR3 loop spans 13 amino acids. CDR1 LGHDT and CDR2 YNNKEL come from the germline V gene (reference sequence). Drawing the rest from reference TRBV3-1 and TRBJ2-2, the complete variable domain is DTAVSQTPKYLVTQMGNDKSIKCEQNLGHDTMYWYKQDSKKFLKIMFSYNNKELIINETVPNRFSPKSPDKAHLNLHINSLELGDSAVYFCASSQGSGGELFFGEGSRLTVL.

This clonotype was counted many times. CDR3: CSAASQSHEQYF. DNA for the CDR3: TGCAGTGCTGCATCCCAATCCCACGAGCAGTACTTC. V is TRBV20-1 and J is TRBJ2-7; the D is unclear. V gave up 5 bases and J gave up 5 bases, with 13 bases separating them. The germline gives CDR1 DFQATT, CDR2 SNEGSKA (reference sequence). The CDR3 has 12 residues.

Many counts were recorded for this clonotype. The V and J genes are TRBV6-1 and TRBJ2-7; a possible D gene is TRBD1 (6 bases). Germline V gene data show CDR1 as MNHNS and CDR2 as SASEGT. This CDR3 comprises 15 residues. V lost 5 bases and J lost 5, with 19 bases in between. The CDR3 reads CASSPQGHRLNEQYF. The CDR3 DNA reads as TGTGCCAGCAGTCCCCAGGGGCATAGGTTAAACGAGCAGTACTTC.

This clonotype was detected ten times or more. A much larger clone is a single base away; this may be a read error. This sequence joins TRBV6-6 and TRBJ2-3; no definite D call. This CDR3 region has 13 residues. The germline gives CDR1 MNHNY, CDR2 SVGAGI (reference sequence). V lost 0 bases, J lost 2 bases, and 3 bases lay in between. DNA of the CDR3: TGTGCCAGCAGTTACTCGTACACAGATACGCAGTATTTT. It encodes CASSYSYTDTQYF.

This clonotype was found a few times. The J gene is TRBJ2-1, the V gene TRBV2; D remains unclear. Per the germline V gene, CDR1 is SNHLY and CDR2 is FYNNEI. Trimming stripped 2 bases from V and 9 bases from J, with 14 bases between. CDR3 length equals 14 residues. The CDR3 spells CASSEFGVGGEQFF. In DNA form, the CDR3 reads TGTGCCAGCAGTGAATTTGGGGTGGGCGGTGAGCAGTTCTTC.